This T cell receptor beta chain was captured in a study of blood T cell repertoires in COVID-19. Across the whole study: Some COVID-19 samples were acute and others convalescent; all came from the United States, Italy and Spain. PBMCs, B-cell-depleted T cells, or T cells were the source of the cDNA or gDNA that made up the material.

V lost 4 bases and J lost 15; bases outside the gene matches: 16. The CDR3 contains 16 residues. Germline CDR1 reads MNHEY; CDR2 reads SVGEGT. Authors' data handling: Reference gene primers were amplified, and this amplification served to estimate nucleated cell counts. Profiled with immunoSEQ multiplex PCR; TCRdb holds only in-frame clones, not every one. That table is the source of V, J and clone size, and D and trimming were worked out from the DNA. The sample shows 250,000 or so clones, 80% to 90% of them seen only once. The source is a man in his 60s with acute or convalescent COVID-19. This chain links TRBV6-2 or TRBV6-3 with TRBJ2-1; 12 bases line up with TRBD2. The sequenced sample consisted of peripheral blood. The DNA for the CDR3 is TGTGCCAGCAGTTCGTCGGGCCAACTAGCGGGAGGATCCTGGTTCTTC. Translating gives CASSSSGQLAGGSWFF.